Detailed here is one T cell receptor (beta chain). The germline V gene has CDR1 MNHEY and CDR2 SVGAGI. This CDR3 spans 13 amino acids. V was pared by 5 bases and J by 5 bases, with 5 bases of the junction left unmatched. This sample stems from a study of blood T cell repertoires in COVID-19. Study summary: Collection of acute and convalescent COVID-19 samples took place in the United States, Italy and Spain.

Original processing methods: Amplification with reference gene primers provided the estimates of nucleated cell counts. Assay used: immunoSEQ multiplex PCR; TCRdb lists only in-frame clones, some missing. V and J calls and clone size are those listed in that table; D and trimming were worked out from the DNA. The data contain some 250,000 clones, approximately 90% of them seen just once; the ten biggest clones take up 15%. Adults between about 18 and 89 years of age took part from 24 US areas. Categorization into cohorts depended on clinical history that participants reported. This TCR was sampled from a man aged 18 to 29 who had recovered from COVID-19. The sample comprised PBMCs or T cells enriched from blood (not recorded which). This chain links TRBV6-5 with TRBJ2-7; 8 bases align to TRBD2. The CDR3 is CASSLSGSDEQYF. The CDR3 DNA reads TGTGCCAGCAGTCTCAGCGGGAGTGACGAGCAGTACTTC.